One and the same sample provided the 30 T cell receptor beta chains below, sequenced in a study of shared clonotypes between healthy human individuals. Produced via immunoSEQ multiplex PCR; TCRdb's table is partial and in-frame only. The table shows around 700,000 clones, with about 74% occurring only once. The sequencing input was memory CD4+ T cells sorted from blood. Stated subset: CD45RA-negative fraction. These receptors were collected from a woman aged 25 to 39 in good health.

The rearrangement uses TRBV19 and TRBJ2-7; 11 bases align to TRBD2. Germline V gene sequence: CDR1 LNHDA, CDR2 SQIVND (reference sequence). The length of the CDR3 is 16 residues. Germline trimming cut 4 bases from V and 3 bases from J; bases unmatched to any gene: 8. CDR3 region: CASSTLSGRGFYEQYF. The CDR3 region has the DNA TGTGCCAGTAGTACCCTTAGCGGGAGGGGATTCTACGAGCAGTACTTC.

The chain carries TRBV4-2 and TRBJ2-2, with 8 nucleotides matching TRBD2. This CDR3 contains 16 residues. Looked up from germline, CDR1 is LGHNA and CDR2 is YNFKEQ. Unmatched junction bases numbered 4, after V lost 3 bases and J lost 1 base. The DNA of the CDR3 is TGTGCCAGCAGCCATCCCGCGGGAGGGAACACCGGGGAGCTGTTTTTT. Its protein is CASSHPAGGNTGELFF.

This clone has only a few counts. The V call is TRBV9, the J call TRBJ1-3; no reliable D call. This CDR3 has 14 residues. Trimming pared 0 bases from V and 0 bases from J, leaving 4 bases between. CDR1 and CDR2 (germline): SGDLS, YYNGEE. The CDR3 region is CASSVDHSGNTIYF. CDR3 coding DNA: TGTGCCAGCAGCGTAGACCACTCTGGAAACACCATATATTTT.

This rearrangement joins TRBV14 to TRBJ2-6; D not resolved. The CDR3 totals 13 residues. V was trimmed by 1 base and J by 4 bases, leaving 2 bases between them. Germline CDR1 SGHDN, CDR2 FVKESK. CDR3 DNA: TGTGCCAGCAGCCAAGTCGGGGCCAACGTCCTGACTTTC. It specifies CASSQVGANVLTF.

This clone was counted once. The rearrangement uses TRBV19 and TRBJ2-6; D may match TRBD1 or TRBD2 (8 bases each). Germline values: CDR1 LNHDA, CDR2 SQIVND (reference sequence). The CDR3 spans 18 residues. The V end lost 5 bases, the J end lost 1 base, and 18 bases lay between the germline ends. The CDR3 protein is CASSLRQGTRSGANVLTF. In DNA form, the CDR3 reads TGTGCCAGTAGTCTCCGACAGGGGACTAGGTCTGGGGCCAACGTCCTGACTTTC.

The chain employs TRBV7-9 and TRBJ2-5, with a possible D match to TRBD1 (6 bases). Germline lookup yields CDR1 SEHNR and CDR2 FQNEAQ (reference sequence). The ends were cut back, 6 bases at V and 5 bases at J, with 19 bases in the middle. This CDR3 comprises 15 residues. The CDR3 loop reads CASSLLLQGRETQYF. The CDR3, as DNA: TGTGCCAGCAGTCTCCTATTACAGGGAAGGGAGACCCAGTACTTC.

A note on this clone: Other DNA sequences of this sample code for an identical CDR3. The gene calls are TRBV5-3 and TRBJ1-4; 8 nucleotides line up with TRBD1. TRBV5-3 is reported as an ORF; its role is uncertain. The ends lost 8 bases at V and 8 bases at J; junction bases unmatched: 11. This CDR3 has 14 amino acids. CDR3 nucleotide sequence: TGTGCCAGCAGAACTCAGGGGGCAGGCGAAAAACTGTTTTTT. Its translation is CASRTQGAGEKLFF.

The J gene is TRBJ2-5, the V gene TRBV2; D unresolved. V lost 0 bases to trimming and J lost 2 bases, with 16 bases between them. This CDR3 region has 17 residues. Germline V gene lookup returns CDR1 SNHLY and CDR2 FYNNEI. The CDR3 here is CASSEAEFTVEQETQYF. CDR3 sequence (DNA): TGTGCCAGCAGTGAAGCGGAATTTACCGTAGAACAAGAGACCCAGTACTTC.

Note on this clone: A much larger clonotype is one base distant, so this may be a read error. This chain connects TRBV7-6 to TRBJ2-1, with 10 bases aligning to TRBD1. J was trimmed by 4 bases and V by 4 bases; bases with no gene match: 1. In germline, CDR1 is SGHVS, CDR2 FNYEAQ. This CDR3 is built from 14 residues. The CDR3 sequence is CASSWGQGYNEQFF. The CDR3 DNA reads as TGTGCCAGCAGCTGGGGACAGGGGTACAATGAGCAGTTCTTC.

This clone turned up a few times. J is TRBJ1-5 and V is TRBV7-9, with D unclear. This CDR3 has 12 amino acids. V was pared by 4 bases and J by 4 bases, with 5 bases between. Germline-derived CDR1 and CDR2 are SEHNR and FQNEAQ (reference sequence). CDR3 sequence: CASSYLNQPQHF. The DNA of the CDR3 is TGTGCCAGCAGCTACTTAAATCAGCCCCAGCATTTT.

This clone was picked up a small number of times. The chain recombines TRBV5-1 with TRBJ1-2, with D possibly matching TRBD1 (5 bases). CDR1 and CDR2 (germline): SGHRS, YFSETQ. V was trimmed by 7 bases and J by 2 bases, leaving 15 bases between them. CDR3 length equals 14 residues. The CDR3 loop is CASHPSTENYGYTF. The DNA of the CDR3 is TGCGCCAGCCACCCTTCGACAGAGAACTATGGCTACACCTTC.

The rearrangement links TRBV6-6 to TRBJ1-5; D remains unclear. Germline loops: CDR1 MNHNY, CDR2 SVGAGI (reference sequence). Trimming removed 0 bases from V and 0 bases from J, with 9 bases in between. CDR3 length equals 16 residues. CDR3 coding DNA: TGTGCCAGCAGTTACTCGACGGGATATAGCAATCAGCCCCAGCATTTT. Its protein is CASSYSTGYSNQPQHF.

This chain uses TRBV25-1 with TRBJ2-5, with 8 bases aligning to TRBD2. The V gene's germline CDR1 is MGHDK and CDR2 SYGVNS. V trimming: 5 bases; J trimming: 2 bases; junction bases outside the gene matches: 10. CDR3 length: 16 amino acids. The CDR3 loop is CASSSPPPGGQETQYF. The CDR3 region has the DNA TGTGCCAGCAGTTCTCCCCCCCCGGGAGGGCAAGAGACCCAGTACTTC. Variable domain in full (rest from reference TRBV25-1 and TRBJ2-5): EADIYQTPRYLVIGTGKKITLECSQTMGHDKMYWYQQDPGMELHLIHYSYGVNSTEKGDLSSESTVSRIRTEHFPLTLESARPSHTSQYLCASSSPPPGGQETQYFGPGTRLLVL.

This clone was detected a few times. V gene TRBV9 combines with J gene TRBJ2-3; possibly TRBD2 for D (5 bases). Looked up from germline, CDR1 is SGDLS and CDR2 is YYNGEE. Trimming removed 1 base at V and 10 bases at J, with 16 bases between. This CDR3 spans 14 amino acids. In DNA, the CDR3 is TGTGCCAGCAGCGTAAGGCAAGGAGCGGCCCCGCAGTATTTT. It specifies CASSVRQGAAPQYF.

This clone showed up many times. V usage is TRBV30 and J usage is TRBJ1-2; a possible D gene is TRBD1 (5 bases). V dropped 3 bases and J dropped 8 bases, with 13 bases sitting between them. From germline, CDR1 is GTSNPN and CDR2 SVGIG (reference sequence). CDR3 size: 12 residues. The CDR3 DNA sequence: TGTGCCTGGAGCCGGCAGGGAGGCGGCTACACCTTC. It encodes CAWSRQGGGYTF. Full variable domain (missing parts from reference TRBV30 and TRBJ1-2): SQTIHQWPATLVQPVGSPLSLECTVEGTSNPNLYWYRQAAGRGLQLLFYSVGIGQISSEVPQNLSASRPQDRQFILSSKKLLLSDSGFYLCAWSRQGGGYTFGSGTRLTVV.

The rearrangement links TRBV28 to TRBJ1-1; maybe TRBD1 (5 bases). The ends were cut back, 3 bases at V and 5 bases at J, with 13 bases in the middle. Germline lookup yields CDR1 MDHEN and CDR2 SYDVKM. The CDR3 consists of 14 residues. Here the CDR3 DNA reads TGTGCCAGCAGTTTTTGGAGGGGCCGGACTGAAGCTTTCTTT. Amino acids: CASSFWRGRTEAFF. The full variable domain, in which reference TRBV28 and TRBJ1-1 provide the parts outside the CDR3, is DVKVTQSSRYLVKRTGEKVFLECVQDMDHENMFWYRQDPGLGLRLIYFSYDVKMKEKGDIPEGYSVSREKKERFSLILESASTNQTSMYLCASSFWRGRTEAFFGQGTRLTVV.

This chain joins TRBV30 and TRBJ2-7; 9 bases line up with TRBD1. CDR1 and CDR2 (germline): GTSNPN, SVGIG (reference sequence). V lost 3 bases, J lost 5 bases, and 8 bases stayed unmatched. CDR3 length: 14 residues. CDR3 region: CAWRSGTGFNEQYF. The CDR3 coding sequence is TGTGCCTGGAGGTCCGGGACAGGGTTCAACGAGCAGTACTTC.

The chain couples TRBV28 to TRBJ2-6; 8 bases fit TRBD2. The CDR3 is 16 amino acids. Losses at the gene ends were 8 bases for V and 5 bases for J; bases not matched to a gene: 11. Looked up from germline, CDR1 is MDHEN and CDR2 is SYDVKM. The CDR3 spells CASGASGSRRANVLTF. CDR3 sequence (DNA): TGTGCCAGCGGTGCCAGCGGGAGTCGTCGGGCCAACGTCCTGACTTTC.

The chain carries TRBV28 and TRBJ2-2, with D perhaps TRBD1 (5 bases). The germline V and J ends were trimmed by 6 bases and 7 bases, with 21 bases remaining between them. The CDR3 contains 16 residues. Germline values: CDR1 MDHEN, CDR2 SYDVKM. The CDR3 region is CASRETFMGPIGELFF. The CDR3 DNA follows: TGTGCCAGCAGAGAGACTTTCATGGGGCCGATCGGGGAGCTGTTTTTT.

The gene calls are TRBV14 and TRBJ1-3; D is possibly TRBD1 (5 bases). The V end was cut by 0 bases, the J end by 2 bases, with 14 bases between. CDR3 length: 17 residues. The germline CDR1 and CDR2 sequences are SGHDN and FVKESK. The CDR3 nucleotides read TGTGCCAGCAGCCAAGAACAGGACGTAAGACCTGGAAACACCATATATTTT. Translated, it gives CASSQEQDVRPGNTIYF.

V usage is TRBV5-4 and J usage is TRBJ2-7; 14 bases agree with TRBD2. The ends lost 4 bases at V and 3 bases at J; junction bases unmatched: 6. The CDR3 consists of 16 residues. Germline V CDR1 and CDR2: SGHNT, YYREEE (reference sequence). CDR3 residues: CASSRGLAGGLYEQYF. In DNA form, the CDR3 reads TGTGCCAGCAGCAGAGGACTAGCGGGAGGACTCTACGAGCAGTACTTC.

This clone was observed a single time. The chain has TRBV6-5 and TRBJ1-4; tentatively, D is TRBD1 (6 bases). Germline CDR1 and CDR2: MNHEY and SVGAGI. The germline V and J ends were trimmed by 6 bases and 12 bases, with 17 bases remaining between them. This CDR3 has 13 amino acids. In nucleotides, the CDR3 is TGTGCCAGCAGCCAGACTCGGGGGCGGGAACTGTTTTTT. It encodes CASSQTRGRELFF.

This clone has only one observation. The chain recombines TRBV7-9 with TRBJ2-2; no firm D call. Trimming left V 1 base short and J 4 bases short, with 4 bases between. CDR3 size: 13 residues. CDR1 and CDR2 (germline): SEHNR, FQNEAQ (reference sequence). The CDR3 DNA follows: TGTGCCAGCAGCTTAGTCGCCACCGGGGAGCTGTTTTTT. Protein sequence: CASSLVATGELFF. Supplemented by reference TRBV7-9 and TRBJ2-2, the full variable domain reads DTGVSQNPRHKITKRGQNVTFRCDPISEHNRLYWYRQTLGQGPEFLTYFQNEAQLEKSRLLSDRFSAERPKGSFSTLEIQRTEQGDSAMYLCASSLVATGELFFGEGSRLTVL.

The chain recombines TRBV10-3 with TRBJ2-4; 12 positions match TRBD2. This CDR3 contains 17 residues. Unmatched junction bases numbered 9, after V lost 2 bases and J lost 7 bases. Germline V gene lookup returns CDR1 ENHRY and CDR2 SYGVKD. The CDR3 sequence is CAISERTSGKGSNIQYF. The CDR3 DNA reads TGTGCCATCAGTGAGAGGACTAGCGGGAAAGGGTCGAACATTCAGTACTTC.

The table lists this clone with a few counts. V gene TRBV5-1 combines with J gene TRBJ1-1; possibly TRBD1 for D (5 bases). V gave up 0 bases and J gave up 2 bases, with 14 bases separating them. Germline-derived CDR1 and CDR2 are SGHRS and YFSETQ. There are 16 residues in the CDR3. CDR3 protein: CASSLVASRVNTEAFF. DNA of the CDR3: TGCGCCAGCAGCTTGGTGGCTTCCAGGGTCAACACTGAAGCTTTCTTT.

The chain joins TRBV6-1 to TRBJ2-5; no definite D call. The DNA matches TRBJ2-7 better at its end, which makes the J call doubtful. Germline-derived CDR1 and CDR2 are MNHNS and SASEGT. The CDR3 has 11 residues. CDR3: CASTLTYEQYF. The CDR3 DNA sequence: TGTGCCAGCACCTTGACCTACGAGCAGTACTTC.

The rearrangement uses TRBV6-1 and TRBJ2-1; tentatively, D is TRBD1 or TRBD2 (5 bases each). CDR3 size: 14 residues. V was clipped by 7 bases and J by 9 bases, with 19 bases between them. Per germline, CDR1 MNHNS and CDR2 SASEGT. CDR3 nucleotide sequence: TGTGCCAGCAAGAAGGGACGAGCTTTCGGTGAGCAGTTCTTC. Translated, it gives CASKKGRAFGEQFF.

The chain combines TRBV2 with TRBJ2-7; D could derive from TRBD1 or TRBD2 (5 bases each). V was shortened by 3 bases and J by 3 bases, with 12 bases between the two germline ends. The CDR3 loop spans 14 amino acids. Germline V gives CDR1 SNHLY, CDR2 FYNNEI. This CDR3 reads CASSDGVRDYEQYF. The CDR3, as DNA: TGTGCCAGCAGTGACGGGGTCAGGGACTACGAGCAGTACTTC.

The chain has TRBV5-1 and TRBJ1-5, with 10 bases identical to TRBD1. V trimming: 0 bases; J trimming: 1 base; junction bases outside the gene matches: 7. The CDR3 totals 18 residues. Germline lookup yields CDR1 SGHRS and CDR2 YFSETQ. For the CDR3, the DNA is TGCGCCAGCAGCTTGGAGGAGACAGGGGGCGCGAGCAATCAGCCCCAGCATTTT. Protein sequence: CASSLEETGGASNQPQHF. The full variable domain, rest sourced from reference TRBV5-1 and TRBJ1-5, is KAGVTQTPRYLIKTRGQQVTLSCSPISGHRSVSWYQQTPGQGLQFLFEYFSETQRNKGNFPGRFSGRQFSNSRSEMNVSTLELGDSALYLCASSLEETGGASNQPQHFGDGTRLSIL.

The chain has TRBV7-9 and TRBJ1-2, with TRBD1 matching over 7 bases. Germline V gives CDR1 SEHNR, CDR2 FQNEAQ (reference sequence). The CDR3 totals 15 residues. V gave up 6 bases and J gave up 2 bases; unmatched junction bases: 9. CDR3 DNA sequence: TGTGCCAGCAGTGTCCGGGACAGCTTAAACTATGGCTACACCTTC. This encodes CASSVRDSLNYGYTF.